This TCR beta chain was identified in a study of blood T cell repertoires in COVID-19. V was clipped by 3 bases and J by 2 bases, with 11 bases between them. The CDR3 runs to 14 residues. Germline loops: CDR1 MGHRA, CDR2 YSYEKL. The repertoire was sequenced with immunoSEQ multiplex PCR; TCRdb's copy has only in-frame clones and lacks some. The data show 99,000 or so clones, less than 90% seen once. This chain joins TRBV4-1 and TRBJ2-7; D unclear. This clonotype was obtained from a human donor in a cohort sampled during active COVID-19. Material for sequencing was peripheral blood. The CDR3 DNA is TGCGCCAGCAGCCAGGTGGGCAGAACCTACGAGCAGTACTTC. It encodes CASSQVGRTYEQYF.